This T cell receptor (beta chain) is from a study of OX40 agonist ivuxolimab in advanced cancers. Study outcomes and limitations: Patients who responded partially at 0.1-3.0 mg/kg showed clonal expansion ranking among the lowest.

Trimming took 0 bases from V and 4 from J, leaving 13 bases between them. CDR1 is SGDLS and CDR2 is YYNGEE in the germline V gene. There are 15 residues in the CDR3. Profiling relied on immunoSEQ multiplex PCR, and the TCRdb table lists in-frame clones only, not all of them. The sample shows around 30,000 clones, approximately 89% of them seen only once. To note about this clone: The antigen remains undetermined.

This chain connects TRBV9 to TRBJ2-5; no reliable D call. The sequenced sample was CD4+ or CD8+ T cells sorted from blood, obtained in a trial of the OX40 agonist ivuxolimab. The source is an adult with an advanced solid tumor such as melanoma, head and neck, liver or kidney cancer. The CDR3 DNA reads TGTGCCAGCAGCGTAGGTACTCAACTGGGAGAGACCCAGTACTTC. Its translation is CASSVGTQLGETQYF.